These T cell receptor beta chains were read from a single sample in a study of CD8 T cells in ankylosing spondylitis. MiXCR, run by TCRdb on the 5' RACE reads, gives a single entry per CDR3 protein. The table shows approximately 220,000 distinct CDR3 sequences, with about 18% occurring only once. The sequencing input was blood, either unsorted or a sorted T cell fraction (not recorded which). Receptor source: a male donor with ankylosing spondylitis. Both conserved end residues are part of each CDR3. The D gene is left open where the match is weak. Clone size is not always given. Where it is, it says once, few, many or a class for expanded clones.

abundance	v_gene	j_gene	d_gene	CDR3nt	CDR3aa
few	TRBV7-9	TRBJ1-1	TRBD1	TGTGCCAGCAGCTACAGGGGCGCTGAAGCTTTCTTT	CASSYRGAEAFF
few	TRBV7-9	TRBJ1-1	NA	TGTGCCAGCAGCTCATACCAGGGCTGGGGGGAGAACACTGAAGCTTTCTTT	CASSSYQGWGENTEAFF
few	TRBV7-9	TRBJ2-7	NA	TGTGCCAGCAGCCCTTGGGGAACCCACGAGCAGTACTTC	CASSPWGTHEQYF
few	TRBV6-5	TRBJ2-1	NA	TGTGCTTCTGGGCAGGGCTACAATGAGCAGTTCTTC	CASGQGYNEQFF
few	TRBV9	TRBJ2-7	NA	TGTGCCAGCAGCTCGTATCCCGGCGGCTACGAGCAGTACTTC	CASSSYPGGYEQYF
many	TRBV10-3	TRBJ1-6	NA	TGTGCCAGCGCGGGGGAGGGTTCACCCCTCCACTTT	CASAGEGSPLHF
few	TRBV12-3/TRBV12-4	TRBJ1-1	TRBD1	TGTGCCAGCAGTTTATCCCTCGGACAGGAGAACACTGAAGCTTTCTTT	CASSLSLGQENTEAFF
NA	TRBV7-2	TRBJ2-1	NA	TGTGCCAGCAGCTTAGGGGGGCCCGCTAACAATGAGCAGTTCTTC	CASSLGGPANNEQFF
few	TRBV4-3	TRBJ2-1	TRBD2	TGCGCCAGCAGCCAAGAAGCCCTCACTAGCGGCGGGCCCTACAATGAGCAGTTCTTC	CASSQEALTSGGPYNEQFF
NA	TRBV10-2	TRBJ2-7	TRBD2	TGCGCCAGCAGTGATACCTCCGGGACTAGCGGGTCCTACGAGCAGTACTTC	CASSDTSGTSGSYEQYF
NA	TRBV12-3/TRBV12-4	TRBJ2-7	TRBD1	TGTGCCAGCAGTTTCGTGACAGGGGACTCCTACGAGCAGTACTTC	CASSFVTGDSYEQYF
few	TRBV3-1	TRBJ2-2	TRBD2	TGTGCCAGCAGCCAAGATCGGGCTTCCTGGGCGACTAGCGCCCACACCGGGGAGCTGTTTTTT	CASSQDRASWATSAHTGELFF
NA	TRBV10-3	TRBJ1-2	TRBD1	TGTGCCATCAGCGGACAGGGGGCGAACTATGGCTACACCTTC	CAISGQGANYGYTF
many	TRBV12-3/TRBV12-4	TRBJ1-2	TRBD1	TGTGCCAGCAGTTTAGCCCAGGGGGCATATGGCTACACCTTC	CASSLAQGAYGYTF
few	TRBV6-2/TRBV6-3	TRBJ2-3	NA	TGTGCCAGCAGTCACTCCTTTGAAGATACGCAGTATTTT	CASSHSFEDTQYF
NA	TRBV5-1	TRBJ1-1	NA	TGCGCCAGCAGCAGGGACTGGTCGCCCACTGAAGCTTTCTTT	CASSRDWSPTEAFF
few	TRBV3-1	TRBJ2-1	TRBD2	TGTGCCAGCAGCCCTCGGACTAGCGGCTCCTACAATGAGCAGTTCTTC	CASSPRTSGSYNEQFF
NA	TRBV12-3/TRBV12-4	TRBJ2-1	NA	TGTGCCAGCAGTTTGGGTTTCAAGCTCAATGAGCAGTTCTTC	CASSLGFKLNEQFF
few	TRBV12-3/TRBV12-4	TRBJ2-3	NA	TGTGCCAGCAGTTTATTCGGGAAATACACAGATACGCAGTATTTT	CASSLFGKYTDTQYF
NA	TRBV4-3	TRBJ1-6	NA	TGCGCCAGCAGCCAAGATTGGGGCGCCCACACACCCCTCCACTTT	CASSQDWGAHTPLHF
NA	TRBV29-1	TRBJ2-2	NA	TGCAGCGTTGAAGAGTGGGTCACCGGGGAGCTGTTTTTT	CSVEEWVTGELFF
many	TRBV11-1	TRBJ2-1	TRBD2	TGTGCCAGCAGCCCGCCCTTAGCGGGAGGGCCCTCCTACAATGAGCAGTTCTTC	CASSPPLAGGPSYNEQFF
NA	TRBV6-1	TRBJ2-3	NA	TGTGCCAGCAGTGAAGAGGTCTTCCCCGCCACAGATACGCAGTATTTT	CASSEEVFPATDTQYF
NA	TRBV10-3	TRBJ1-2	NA	TGTGCCATCAGTGAAGATGGGGAGGGTAACTATGGCTACACCTTC	CAISEDGEGNYGYTF
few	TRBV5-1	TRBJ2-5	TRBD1	TGCGCCAGCAGCATCTCGAATTCGAGGACAGGGCAAGAGACCCAGTACTTC	CASSISNSRTGQETQYF
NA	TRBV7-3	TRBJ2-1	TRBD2	TGTGCCAGCAGCTTCGGGGGGGTGGCCTACAATGAGCAGTTCTTC	CASSFGGVAYNEQFF
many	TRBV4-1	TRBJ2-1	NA	TGCGCCAGCAGCCAAGATGGGGCGATCGCTTACAATGAGCAGTTCTTC	CASSQDGAIAYNEQFF
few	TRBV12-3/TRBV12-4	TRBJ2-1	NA	TGTGCCAGCAGTTTTGATCGTCTGGGCTACAATGAGCAGTTCTTC	CASSFDRLGYNEQFF
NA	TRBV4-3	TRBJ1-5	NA	TGCGCCAGCAGCCAAGATCTAGGGGGGAATCAGCCCCAGCATTTT	CASSQDLGGNQPQHF
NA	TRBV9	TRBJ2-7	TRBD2	TGTGCCAGCAGCCCACGGGGCGGGAGTGAGATCTACGAGCAGTACTTC	CASSPRGGSEIYEQYF
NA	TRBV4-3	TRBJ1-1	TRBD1	TGCGCCAGCAGCCAAGAGGCAGGGGGGATCACTGAAGCTTTCTTT	CASSQEAGGITEAFF
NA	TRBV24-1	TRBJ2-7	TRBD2	TGTGCCACCAGTGATTTATACCTAGCGGATCCCTACGAGCAGTACTTC	CATSDLYLADPYEQYF
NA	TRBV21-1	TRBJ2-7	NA	TGTGCCAGCCCAAGGGGTCGGGTCGAGCAGTACTTC	CASPRGRVEQYF
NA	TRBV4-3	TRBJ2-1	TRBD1	TGCGCCAGCAGCCAAGATTCGGGGACAGGGTCCAATGAGCAGTTCTTC	CASSQDSGTGSNEQFF
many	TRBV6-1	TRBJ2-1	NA	TGTGCCAGCAGCCCCGGGGTAGGGAATTACAATGAGCAGTTCTTC	CASSPGVGNYNEQFF
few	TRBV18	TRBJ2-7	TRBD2	TGTGCCAGCTCACCCCCACTAGCGGAATCCACCTACTTC	CASSPPLAESTYF